A selection of T cell receptor beta chains follows, all from one sample in a study of CD8+ T cells in alopecia areata. The table came from immunoSEQ multiplex PCR; TCRdb's copy has only in-frame clones and leaves some out. The data hold 200,000 or so clones, with nearly 60% observed a single time. Sequencing was performed on CD4+ T cells sorted from blood, taken at week 24, from a patient treated with tofacitinib. The receptor source for this set is a human donor with alopecia areata. Both conserved end residues are part of each CDR3.

V	J	CDR3
TRBV19	TRBJ1-1	CASSLGQVTPRRAFF
TRBV29-1	TRBJ2-7	CSVQTGGSYEQYF
TRBV23-1	TRBJ2-3	CASRLLAGTDTQYF
TRBV28	TRBJ1-1	CASRSTGTSGTEAFF
TRBV5-1	TRBJ2-7	CASSLASRVGEQYF
TRBV7-9	TRBJ2-7	CASSFEGREQYF
TRBV7-2	TRBJ2-1	CASSETGVYNEQFF
TRBV29-1	TRBJ2-5	CSVESGQGGETQYF
TRBV25-1	TRBJ1-1	CASRTVGSNTEAFF
TRBV7-3	TRBJ2-6	CASSSGTHYSSGANVLTF
TRBV27	TRBJ2-1	CASSHGGTLIQSEQFF
TRBV18	TRBJ1-1	CASSPGASMNTEAFF
TRBV7-2	TRBJ1-5	CASSLTGPFLDQPQHF
TRBV30	TRBJ1-1	CAWSVRLGVQVNTEAFF
TRBV2	TRBJ1-1	CASSGDSEAFF
TRBV2	TRBJ2-7	CASRRTDLGYEQYF
TRBV4-3	TRBJ2-2	CASSQAGAPGELFF
TRBV19	TRBJ2-1	CASSIDHRLVNEQFF
TRBV29-1	TRBJ2-1	CSAGLRSSYNEQFF
TRBV29-1	TRBJ2-3	CSVLTQGRDTQYF
TRBV9	TRBJ1-1	CASSVAQGNTEAFF
TRBV7-6	TRBJ2-7	CASSLEGHEQYF
TRBV29-1	TRBJ1-1	CSGDNRVGTEAFF
TRBV15	TRBJ2-7	CATSRDRTSYEQYF
TRBV7-3	TRBJ2-7	CASSLTRSYEQYF